The present T cell receptor (beta chain) was sequenced within a study of CD8 T cells in ankylosing spondylitis (dated by TCRdb to 2017 to 2019). The study in broad terms: The study profiled T cell receptor beta repertoires in healthy donors and ankylosing spondylitis patients to find disease-linked TCR variants. The full study cohort was made up of 25 ankylosing spondylitis patients and 108 healthy donors. Peripheral blood samples were taken, and synovial fluid was additionally collected from ankylosing spondylitis patients. The paper as a whole reports these results and caveats: In peripheral blood, the disease-linked clones were found at relatively low frequencies and had a CD8+ phenotype. Some motif variants were previously reported in synovial fluid and blood of reactive arthritis patients, suggesting common disease-initiation mechanisms. A TCR beta motif of several highly homologous amino acid variants appeared characteristic of blood from ankylosing spondylitis patients. The disease-linked clones were reported to be significantly enriched in matched synovial fluid samples from ankylosing spondylitis patients.

Cut back by 3 bases and 0 bases, the V and J ends lie 8 bases apart. The germline V gene specifies MNHEY as CDR1 and SVGEGT as CDR2. Taken from cysteine to phenylalanine, the CDR3 has 14 residues. The DNA shown is the 42-base CDR3, in frame from base 1. Sequencing took place on an Illumina HiSeq 2500. Quantitative 5'-RACE with molecular barcodes was used to prepare TCR beta libraries. As for the original processing: A new computational method based on a probabilistic model of VDJ rearrangement was used to identify disease-linked TCR variants. The public sequencing data were trimmed at Q25 with fastp and processed into clonotypes with MiXCR by TCRdb, which kept only in-frame beta chains. Each CDR3 protein appears once, grouped with its most common genes and DNA. Clone size and V and J calls follow TCRdb, not the original study. The sample table lists about 800,000 distinct CDR3 sequences, roughly 10% of them with a count of one. Of the sample, 0.51% falls within the top ten clones.

This clonotype was counted ten times or more. The antigen it recognizes is unknown. Per-base qualities were not stored, and no clone one base away is much larger. The sequencing input was blood, either unsorted or a sorted T cell fraction (not recorded which). The rearrangement combines TRBV6-2 or TRBV6-3 with TRBJ1-1; the D gene is perhaps TRBD1, on 6 matching bases. The sequence was collected from a male donor with ankylosing spondylitis. The CDR3 region: CASSYSGVNTEAFF. In nucleotide form, the sequence is TGTGCCAGCAGTTATTCAGGGGTGAACACTGAAGCTTTCTTT.